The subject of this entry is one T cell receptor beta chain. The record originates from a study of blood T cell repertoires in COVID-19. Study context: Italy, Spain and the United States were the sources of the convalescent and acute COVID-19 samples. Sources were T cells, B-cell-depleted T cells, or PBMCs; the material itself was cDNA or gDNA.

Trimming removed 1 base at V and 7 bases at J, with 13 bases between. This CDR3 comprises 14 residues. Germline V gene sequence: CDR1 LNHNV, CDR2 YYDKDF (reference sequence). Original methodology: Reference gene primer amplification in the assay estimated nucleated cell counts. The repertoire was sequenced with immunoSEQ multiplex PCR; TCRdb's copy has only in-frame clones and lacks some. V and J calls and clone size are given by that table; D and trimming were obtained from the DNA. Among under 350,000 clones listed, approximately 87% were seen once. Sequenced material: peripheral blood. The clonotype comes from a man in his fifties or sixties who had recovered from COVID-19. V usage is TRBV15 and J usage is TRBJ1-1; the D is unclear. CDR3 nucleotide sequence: TGTGCCACCAGCAGAGTGGGAGACCTGGTTGAAGCTTTCTTT. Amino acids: CATSRVGDLVEAFF.